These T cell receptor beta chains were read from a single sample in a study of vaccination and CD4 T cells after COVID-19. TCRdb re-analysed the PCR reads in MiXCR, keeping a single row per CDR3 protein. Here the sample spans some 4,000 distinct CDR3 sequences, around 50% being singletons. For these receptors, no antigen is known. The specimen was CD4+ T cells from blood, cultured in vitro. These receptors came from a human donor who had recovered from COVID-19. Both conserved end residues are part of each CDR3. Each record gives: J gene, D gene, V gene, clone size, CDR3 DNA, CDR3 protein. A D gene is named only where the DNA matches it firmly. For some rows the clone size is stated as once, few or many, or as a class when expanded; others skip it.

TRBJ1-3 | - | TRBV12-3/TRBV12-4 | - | TGTGCCAGCAGTTTCTGGGGAAACACCATATATTTT | CASSFWGNTIYF
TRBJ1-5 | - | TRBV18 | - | TGTGCCAGCTCACCGGGGGGGAATCAGCCCCAGCATTTT | CASSPGGNQPQHF
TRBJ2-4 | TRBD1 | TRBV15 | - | TGTGCCACCAGCTCGGGACAGGGAAGCTACAAAAACATTCAGTACTTC | CATSSGQGSYKNIQYF
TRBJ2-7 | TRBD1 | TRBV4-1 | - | TGCGCCAGCAGCACCCGACAGGGGACCCTCTACGAGCAGTACTTC | CASSTRQGTLYEQYF
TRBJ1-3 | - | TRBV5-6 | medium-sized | TGTGCCAGCAGCTTACTTACACCCTCTGGAAACACCATATATTTT | CASSLLTPSGNTIYF
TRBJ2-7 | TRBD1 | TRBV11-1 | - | TGTGCCAGCAGCTTATCCCCAGGGGGCAAGTCCTTC | CASSLSPGGKSF
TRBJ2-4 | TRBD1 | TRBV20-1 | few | TGCAGTGCTAGAACAGGGGGCGCGGACATTCAGTACTTC | CSARTGGADIQYF
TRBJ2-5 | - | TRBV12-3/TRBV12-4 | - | TGTGCCAGCAGTCTATTGTGGGTTGGCGAGACCCAGTACTTC | CASSLLWVGETQYF
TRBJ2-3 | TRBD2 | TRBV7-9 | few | TGTGCCAGCAGCCAAAGACTAGCGGGGCTCACAGATACGCAGTATTTT | CASSQRLAGLTDTQYF
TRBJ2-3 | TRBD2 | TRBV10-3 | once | TGTGCCATCAGCTTTCTTAGCGGGAGTACAGATACGCAGTATTTT | CAISFLSGSTDTQYF
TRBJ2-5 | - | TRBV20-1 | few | TGCAGTGCTACCTATTCGGTACAAGAGACCCAGTACTTC | CSATYSVQETQYF
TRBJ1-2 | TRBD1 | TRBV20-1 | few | TGCAGTGCTAGACGAACAGGGGGAGAGGGCTACACCTTC | CSARRTGGEGYTF
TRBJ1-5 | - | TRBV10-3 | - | TGTGCCATCAGTGATCAGTATAGCAATCAGCCCCAGCATTTT | CAISDQYSNQPQHF
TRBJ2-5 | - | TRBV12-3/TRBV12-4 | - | TGTGCCAGCAGTTTAGCTCCCATACAAGAGACCCAGTACTTC | CASSLAPIQETQYF
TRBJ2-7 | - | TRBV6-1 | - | TGTGCCAGCAGTGGCCTCGACAGGAGCCTCGGCTACGAGCAGTACTTC | CASSGLDRSLGYEQYF
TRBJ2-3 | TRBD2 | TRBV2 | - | TGTGCCAGCAGTGAGGGTACTATGGCGGGAGGTTTTACAGATACGCAGTATTTT | CASSEGTMAGGFTDTQYF
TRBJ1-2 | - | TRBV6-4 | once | TGTGCCAGCAGTGACAGGGGCTATGGCTACACCTTC | CASSDRGYGYTF
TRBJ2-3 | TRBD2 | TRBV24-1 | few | TGTGCCACCAGTGACCCTAGCGGGGGGGACACAGATACGCAGTATTTT | CATSDPSGGDTDTQYF
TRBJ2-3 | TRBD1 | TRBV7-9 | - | TGTGCCAGCAGCGGCGACAGGGTCCCAGATACGCAGTATTTT | CASSGDRVPDTQYF
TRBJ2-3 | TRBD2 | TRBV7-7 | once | TGTGCTAGCAGCTTAGTCGCGGGGGGGCAAGATGCGCAGTATTTT | CASSLVAGGQDAQYF
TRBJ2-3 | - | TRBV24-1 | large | TGTGCCACCAGTGGCGCGAGAGCAAGCACAGATACGCAGTATTTT | CATSGARASTDTQYF
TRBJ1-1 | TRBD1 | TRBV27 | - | TGTGCCAGCAGTTTAGTCGACAGGGTGAACACTGAAGCTTTCTTT | CASSLVDRVNTEAFF
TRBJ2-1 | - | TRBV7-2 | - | TGTGCCAGCAGCCTAAGCATAGCCAATGAGCAGTTCTTC | CASSLSIANEQFF
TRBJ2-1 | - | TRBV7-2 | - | TGTGCCAGCAGCCTAAACCCGGGCTACAATGAGCAGTTCTTC | CASSLNPGYNEQFF
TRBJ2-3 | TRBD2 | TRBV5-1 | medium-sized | TGCGCCAGCAGCTTCCTGGGGGGGGACACAGATACGCAGTATTTT | CASSFLGGDTDTQYF
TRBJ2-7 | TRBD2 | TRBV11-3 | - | TGTGCCAGCAGCTTAGATCCCACTAGCGCAATTTACGAGCAGTACTTC | CASSLDPTSAIYEQYF
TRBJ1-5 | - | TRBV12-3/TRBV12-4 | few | TGTGCCAGCAGTCCCTCCCCCGGGGGGGGCGTCCAGCCCCAGCATTTT | CASSPSPGGGVQPQHF
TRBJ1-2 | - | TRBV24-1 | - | TGTGCCACCAGTGACCCCTCAGCTCCAGGGACCGGTAACTATGGCTACACCTTC | CATSDPSAPGTGNYGYTF
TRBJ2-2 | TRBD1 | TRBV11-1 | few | TGTGCCAGCAGCCGTTACAGGGGGAACGGGGAGCTGTTTTTT | CASSRYRGNGELFF
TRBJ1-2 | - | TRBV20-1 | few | TGCAGTACTAATTCCCCCGGTGGCTACACCTTC | CSTNSPGGYTF
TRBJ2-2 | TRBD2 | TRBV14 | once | TGTGCCAGCAGCCAAGAAGCGGGAGTTACCGGGGAGCTGTTTTTT | CASSQEAGVTGELFF
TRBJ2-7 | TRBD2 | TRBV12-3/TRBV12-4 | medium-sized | TGTGCCAGCCGAACGGGACTAGGCTCCTACGAGCAGTACTTC | CASRTGLGSYEQYF
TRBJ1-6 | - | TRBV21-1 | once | TGTGCCAGCAGCAACTTATCAACAGGGACGGAGAATTCACCCCTCCACTTT | CASSNLSTGTENSPLHF
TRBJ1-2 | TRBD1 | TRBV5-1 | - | TGCGCCAGCAGCGTGACAGGGACCGACCCGTATGGCTACACCTTC | CASSVTGTDPYGYTF
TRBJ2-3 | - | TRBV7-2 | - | TGTGCCAGCAGCCGGGACCCTGCAGATACGCAGTATTTT | CASSRDPADTQYF
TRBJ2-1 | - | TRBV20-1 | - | TGCAGTGCTAGGAGGAGCAGTATTTTCGATGAGCAGTTCTTC | CSARRSSIFDEQFF
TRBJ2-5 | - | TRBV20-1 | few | TGCAGTGCAACGAAGGGACCGCAAGAGACCCAGTACTTC | CSATKGPQETQYF
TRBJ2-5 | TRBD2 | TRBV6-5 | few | TGTGCCAGCAGCTACCTAGCGGGGGGGCAGGCCCGTGGGACCCAGTACTTC | CASSYLAGGQARGTQYF
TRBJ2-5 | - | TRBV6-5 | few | TGTGCCAGCAGTTATTCCGTCGCGGAGACCCAGTACTTC | CASSYSVAETQYF
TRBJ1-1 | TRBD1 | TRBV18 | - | TGTGCCAGCTCGCTGACAGGGAGGGATACTGAAGCTTTCTTT | CASSLTGRDTEAFF
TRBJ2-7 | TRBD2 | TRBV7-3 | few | TGTGCCATATCGGCGGGGGTGAGGCTCGACGAGCAGTACTTC | CAISAGVRLDEQYF
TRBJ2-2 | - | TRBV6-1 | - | TGTGCCAGCACTCAGGACCGGATGGTGTTTTTT | CASTQDRMVFF
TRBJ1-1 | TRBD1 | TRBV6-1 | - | TGTGCCAGCAGCAACAGGGGCCAAGGCACTGAAGCTTTCTTT | CASSNRGQGTEAFF
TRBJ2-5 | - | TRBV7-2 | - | TGTGCCAGCAGCTACGGAACAACGGCCGCCTCCCAAGAGACCCAGTACTTC | CASSYGTTAASQETQYF
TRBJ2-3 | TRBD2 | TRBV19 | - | TGTGCCAGTAGTATATTCAGCGGGAGGGCCACAGATACGCAGTATTTT | CASSIFSGRATDTQYF
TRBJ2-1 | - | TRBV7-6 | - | TGTGCCAGCAGCTTAGGTGGCGGTGAGCAGTTCTTC | CASSLGGGEQFF
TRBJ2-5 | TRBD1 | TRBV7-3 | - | TGTGCCAGCAGCTCTGACAGGGCCGGGACCCAGTACTTC | CASSSDRAGTQYF
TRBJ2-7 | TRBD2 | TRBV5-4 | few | TGTGCCAGCAGCTTGGGGGCTAGCGGGAGCTACGAGCAGTACTTC | CASSLGASGSYEQYF
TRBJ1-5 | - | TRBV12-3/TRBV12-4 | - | TGTGCCAGCAGCCCTCTTCCGGCCCCCCAGCATTTT | CASSPLPAPQHF
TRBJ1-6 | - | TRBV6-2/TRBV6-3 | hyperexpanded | TGTGCCAGCGGCCAGGGATCGGGTAATTCACCCCTCCACTTT | CASGQGSGNSPLHF
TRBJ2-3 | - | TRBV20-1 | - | TGCAGTGCTAGAAAGACTGTAGATACGCAGTATTTT | CSARKTVDTQYF
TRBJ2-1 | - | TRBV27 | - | TGTGCCAGCAGTTTTTCGGCGGGGGCCCCCAATGAGCAGTTCTTC | CASSFSAGAPNEQFF
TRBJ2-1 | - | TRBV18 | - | TGTGCCAGCACAATTAGCCTTAGCTCCTACAATGAGCAGTTCTTC | CASTISLSSYNEQFF
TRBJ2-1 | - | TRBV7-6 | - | TGTGCCAGCAGCTCGCAGGTAAACTCCTACAATGAGCAGTTCTTC | CASSSQVNSYNEQFF
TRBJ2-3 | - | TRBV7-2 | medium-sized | TGTGCCAGCAGCTTAAGACTAGAAGAAACAGATACGCAGTATTTT | CASSLRLEETDTQYF
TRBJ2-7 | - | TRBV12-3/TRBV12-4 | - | TGTGCCAGCAGGTACAGCTCTAAGGCGTCGCGGTCCTCCTACGAGCAGTACTTC | CASRYSSKASRSSYEQYF
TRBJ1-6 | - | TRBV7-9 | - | TGTGCCAGCAGCTTAGCGCGCGATTCACCCCTCCACTTT | CASSLARDSPLHF
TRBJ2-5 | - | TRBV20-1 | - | TGCAGTGCTCCAGGAGAAGTAGGAGAGACCCAGTACTTC | CSAPGEVGETQYF